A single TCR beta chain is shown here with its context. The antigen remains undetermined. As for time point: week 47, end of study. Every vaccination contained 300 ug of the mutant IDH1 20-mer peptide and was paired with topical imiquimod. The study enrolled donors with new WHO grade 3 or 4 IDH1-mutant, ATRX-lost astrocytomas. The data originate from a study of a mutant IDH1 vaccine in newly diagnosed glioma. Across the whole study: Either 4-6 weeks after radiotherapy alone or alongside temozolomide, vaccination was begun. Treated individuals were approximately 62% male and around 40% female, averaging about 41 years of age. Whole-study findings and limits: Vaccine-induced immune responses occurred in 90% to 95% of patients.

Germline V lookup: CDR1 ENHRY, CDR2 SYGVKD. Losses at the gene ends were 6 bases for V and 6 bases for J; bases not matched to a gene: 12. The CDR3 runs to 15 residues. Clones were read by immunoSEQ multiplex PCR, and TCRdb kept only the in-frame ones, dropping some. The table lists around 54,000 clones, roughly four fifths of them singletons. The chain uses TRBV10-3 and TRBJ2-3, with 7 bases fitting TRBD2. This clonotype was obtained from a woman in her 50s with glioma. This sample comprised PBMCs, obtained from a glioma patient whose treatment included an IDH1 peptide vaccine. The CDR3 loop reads CAIRVGLEGSDTQYF. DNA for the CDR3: TGTGCCATCAGGGTCGGACTAGAGGGTTCCGATACGCAGTATTTT.